These 17 T cell receptor beta chains were sequenced from one sample in a study of CD8 T cells in Susac syndrome. Reverse transcription of about 0.45 to 1 ug RNA was carried out with random hexamers. Using its own MiXCR run on the immunoSEQ multiplex PCR reads, TCRdb lists one record per CDR3 protein. There are about 180,000 distinct CDR3 sequences in the sample; roughly 94% occur only once, and 0.099% lies in the top ten. The sequencing input was CD4+ T cells from PBMCs. The receptors stem from a human donor with Susac syndrome.

The chain uses TRBV7-8 and TRBJ1-2, with TRBD1 matching 11 bases. This CDR3 has 14 amino acids. V was pared by 4 bases and J by 7 bases, with 5 bases of the junction left unmatched. In germline, CDR1 is SGHVS, CDR2 FQNEAQ. The DNA of the CDR3 is TGTGCCAGCAGCTCCGGACAGGGGGCAGTTGGCTACACCTTC. This sequence encodes CASSSGQGAVGYTF.

The V and J genes are TRBV4-3 and TRBJ2-7; D might be TRBD1 (5 bases). The germline V gene has CDR1 LGHNA and CDR2 YSLEER. Trimming shortened V by 0 bases and J by 3 bases, and 9 bases separated the two germline ends. This CDR3 has 14 residues. CDR3 DNA sequence: TGCGCCAGCAGCCAAGATTCCGACAGCTACGAGCAGTACTTC. Residues: CASSQDSDSYEQYF.

The table lists this clonotype with a count of one. The V and J genes are TRBV6-6 and TRBJ2-7; TRBD2 is a possible D gene (6 bases). The CDR3 loop spans 14 amino acids. The germline CDR1 and CDR2 sequences are MNHNY and SVGAGI (reference sequence). V was cut by 0 bases and J by 3 bases, with 9 bases left in between. The CDR3 here is CASSYSEGDYEQYF. The DNA of the CDR3 is TGTGCCAGCAGTTACTCGGAGGGAGACTACGAGCAGTACTTC.

CDR3 in amino acids: CSVEGLVGVDTQYF. The CDR3 bases are TGCAGCGTTGAGGGGCTTGTGGGGGTTGATACGCAGTATTTT. This chain connects TRBV29-1 to TRBJ2-3; either TRBD1 or TRBD2 may supply D (5 bases each). Germline V gene data show CDR1 as SQVTM and CDR2 as ANQGSEA. The length of the CDR3 is 14 residues. V was clipped by 3 bases and J by 6 bases, with 16 bases between them.

The J gene is TRBJ2-2, the V gene TRBV10-3; D call uncertain. CDR3 size: 15 residues. Germline-derived CDR1 and CDR2 are ENHRY and SYGVKD. Trimming took off 3 bases at V and 4 bases at J, with 12 bases between the two ends. CDR3 DNA sequence: TGTGCCATCAGTGACCCCAGAGCCGGCACCGGGGAGCTGTTTTTT. This translates into CAISDPRAGTGELFF.

The chain has TRBV29-1 and TRBJ2-7; D gene ambiguous. CDR3 length: 11 residues. V shed 4 bases and J shed 4 bases, with 8 bases lying between them. Germline CDR1 is SQVTM and CDR2 is ANQGSEA. CDR3 residues: CSVGREYEQYF. The CDR3 DNA reads as TGCAGCGTTGGCCGAGAGTACGAGCAGTACTTC.

This chain connects TRBV24-1 to TRBJ2-1; possibly TRBD2 for D (5 bases). This CDR3 comprises 11 residues. Germline V gene sequence: CDR1 KGHDR, CDR2 SFDVKD. The V end was cut by 9 bases, the J end by 8 bases, with 10 bases between. This CDR3 is CATPSFDEQFF. The CDR3 DNA sequence: TGTGCCACCCCTAGCTTCGATGAGCAGTTCTTC.

CDR3 nucleotides: TGTGCCAGCACCCCAGGAGGCACCCTCGAACGGTTCTTC. Its translation is CASTPGGTLERFF. This rearrangement joins TRBV27 to TRBJ2-1, with TRBD2 as a possible D gene (5 bases). CDR1 is MNHEY, CDR2 SMNVEV, per germline (reference sequence). Trimming cost V 7 bases and J 15 bases, with 22 bases left between them. This CDR3 comprises 13 residues.

This chain connects TRBV20-1 to TRBJ1-2; TRBD1 agrees at 9 bases. The germline V gene encodes CDR1 DFQATT and CDR2 SNEGSKA (reference sequence). The junction had 15 bases not matched to a gene; V was cut back by 5 bases and J by 2 bases. CDR3 size: 17 residues. The DNA for the CDR3 is TGCAGTGCTTGGACAGGGGATGGTACGTTGATGAACTATGGCTACACCTTC. It yields the protein CSAWTGDGTLMNYGYTF.

This rearrangement joins TRBV3-1 to TRBJ1-2, with D hard to call. CDR3 length: 12 amino acids. Trimming removed 1 base from V and 8 bases from J, with 8 bases in between. CDR1 and CDR2 from the germline V gene are LGHDT and YNNKEL (reference sequence). The DNA of the CDR3 is TGTGCCAGCAGCCAAGCGGGAAGAGGCTACACCTTC. Its protein product is CASSQAGRGYTF.

J is TRBJ2-5 and V is TRBV23-1; 10 bases fit TRBD1. TRBV23-1 is reported as an ORF; its role is uncertain. V shed 0 bases and J 3 bases; nucleotides not matched to a gene: 4. The length of the CDR3 is 16 residues. The CDR3 spells CASSQSEGQGKETQYF. CDR3 DNA sequence: TGCGCCAGCAGTCAATCGGAGGGACAGGGGAAAGAGACCCAGTACTTC.

The rearrangement links TRBV27 to TRBJ1-5; weak D call: TRBD1 (5 bases). Trimming cost V 2 bases and J 2 bases, with 10 bases left between them. This CDR3 contains 15 residues. The V gene's germline CDR1 is MNHEY and CDR2 SMNVEV (reference sequence). The CDR3 nucleotides are TGTGCCAGCAGTTTAGGGGGATGGGGCAATCAGCCCCAGCATTTT. Residues: CASSLGGWGNQPQHF.

V is TRBV28 and J is TRBJ2-7; 8 nucleotides match TRBD1. Germline V gives CDR1 MDHEN, CDR2 SYDVKM. V was pared by 6 bases and J by 5 bases, with 9 bases of the junction left unmatched. The CDR3 length is 14 residues. The CDR3 loop reads CASSPRTGFDEQYF. The DNA for the CDR3 is TGTGCCAGCAGCCCTAGGACAGGGTTTGACGAGCAGTACTTC. Full variable domain (outside the CDR3, taken from reference TRBV28 and TRBJ2-7): DVKVTQSSRYLVKRTGEKVFLECVQDMDHENMFWYRQDPGLGLRLIYFSYDVKMKEKGDIPEGYSVSREKKERFSLILESASTNQTSMYLCASSPRTGFDEQYFGPGTRLTVT.

The chain combines TRBV5-4 with TRBJ1-2; the D gene is possibly TRBD1 (5 bases). CDR1 is SGHNT, CDR2 YYREEE, per germline (reference sequence). V lost 2 bases and J lost 2, with 10 bases in between. The CDR3 sequence is 14 residues long. CDR3 amino acids: CASSFAGPNYGYTF. CDR3 in DNA: TGTGCCAGCAGCTTCGCAGGGCCCAACTATGGCTACACCTTC.

The rearrangement links TRBV9 to TRBJ2-1, with D perhaps matching TRBD2 (6 bases). The CDR3 has 16 residues. Germline CDR1 is SGDLS and CDR2 is YYNGEE. V was clipped by 3 bases and J by 0 bases, with 13 bases between them. Here the CDR3 DNA reads TGTGCCAGCAGCGGAGGAGGGGCCAGCTCCTACAATGAGCAGTTCTTC. As protein: CASSGGGASSYNEQFF.

The chain joins TRBV7-2 to TRBJ2-1, with TRBD2 identical over 7 bases. Looked up from germline, CDR1 is SGHTA and CDR2 is FQGNSA. CDR3 size: 15 residues. Losses at the gene ends were 5 bases for V and 9 bases for J; bases not matched to a gene: 13. CDR3 in amino acids: CASSPSGAGLSEQFF. The DNA for the CDR3 is TGTGCCAGCAGCCCCAGCGGGGCCGGCCTAAGTGAGCAGTTCTTC.

V usage is TRBV7-2 and J usage is TRBJ2-7; D unresolved. Germline CDR1 and CDR2: SGHTA and FQGNSA. The CDR3 is 14 residues long. The V end was cut by 5 bases, the J end by 4 bases, with 15 bases between. The CDR3 DNA follows: TGTGCCAGCAGCCCTGGGAACAACCTTTACGAGCAGTACTTC. Translation gives CASSPGNNLYEQYF.